This TCR beta chain is from a study of metastatic and nonmetastatic thyroid tumors (dated by TCRdb to 2019 to 2021). Notes on the research overall: For patients with malignant and with benign thyroid disease, the researchers compared repertoires between peripheral blood samples and tumor or nodule tissue samples.

Findings and caveats that apply to the study as a whole: TCR beta diversity was reported as significantly higher in malignant tumors than in benign nodules, in both blood and tumor samples.

Receptor amplification or capture employed PCR. The instrument given in TCRdb is Illumina HiSeq 4000. The TCR beta-chain CDR3 region of each patient was profiled by high-throughput sequencing. The paper's data handling went like this. Drawing on CDR3 differences between clinicopathological groups, the researchers built a classifier meant to tell apart patients with distant-metastatic papillary thyroid cancer. To measure repertoire diversity the researchers used the Shannon index, while the Morisita-Horn index served to gauge how similar the tumor and blood repertoires were. Starting from the raw public reads, TCRdb applied fastp trimming at Q25, assembled clones with MiXCR and retained in-frame beta chains. TCRdb's processing, not the study's, gives the V and J calls here. For this sample there are around 18,000 clones; roughly 23% appear just once. The ten largest clones capture about 15% of the sample.

Before undergoing thyroid surgery, none of the patients had been given any kind of treatment. Using T-cell receptor beta sequencing, the researchers looked back retrospectively at clinical samples from patients, gathered between about 2012 and 2018. Turning to this clone: The antigen it recognizes is unknown. No quality values exist for individual bases; no much larger clone is one base distant.

CDR1 and CDR2, per the germline V gene (reference sequence), are DFQATT and SNEGSKA. The CDR3 spans 15 residues, from the cysteine through the phenylalanine. Only the CDR3 region is kept as DNA, spanning 45 bases read in frame from base 1. V is cut back by 2 bases and J by 1 base, with 3 bases in the junction unmatched. Sequenced input: tumor tissue. The sequence was collected from a female donor with papillary thyroid cancer or a benign thyroid nodule (not recorded which). Some clones in this sample may be carry-over from other donors' samples. Recombination connected TRBV20-1 to TRBJ1-1; 11 bases in the junction line up with TRBD1. CDR3 reads: CSARSGTGGNTEAFF. The DNA sequence is given as TGCAGTGCTAGATCCGGGACAGGGGGGAACACTGAAGCTTTCTTT.